Each of the 13 T cell receptor beta chains below was sequenced from the same sample in a study of multiple sclerosis patients with progressive multifocal leukoencephalopathy. Sample time point: roughly 13 months of natalizumab therapy. The method was immunoSEQ multiplex PCR; TCRdb's version includes in-frame clones alone and lacks a portion of them. In the table there are around 25,000 clones, approximately 90% of which are singletons. Here the sequenced sample was PBMCs, taken from a patient treated with natalizumab. These receptor sequences come from a man younger than 40 with multiple sclerosis.

The rearrangement links TRBV7-2 to TRBJ2-3; no definite D call. Trimming left V 4 bases short and J 2 bases short, with 13 bases between. Per the germline V gene, CDR1 is SGHTA and CDR2 is FQGNSA. The CDR3 length is 15 residues. The DNA for the CDR3 is TGTGCCAGCAGCTCCTTTGACTCGCCCACAGATACGCAGTATTTT. Translated, it gives CASSSFDSPTDTQYF.

The chain uses TRBV29-1 and TRBJ2-3; 9 nucleotides match TRBD2. The CDR3 covers 14 residues. The J segment lost 2 bases and the V segment lost 6 bases, leaving 6 bases of the junction unmatched. Germline assignment: CDR1 SQVTM and CDR2 ANQGSEA. CDR3 bases: TGCAGCGTGGACCGGACTAGCGACACAGATACGCAGTATTTT. Its protein product is CSVDRTSDTDTQYF.

The V and J genes are TRBV23-1 and TRBJ2-7; D tentatively fits TRBD1 or TRBD2 (5 bases each). TRBV23-1 is annotated as an ORF whose role is uncertain. V was trimmed by 0 bases and J by 3 bases, leaving 12 bases between them. The CDR3 contains 15 residues. The CDR3 DNA follows: TGCGCCAGCAGTCAATCGTCGGGACGATTCTACGAGCAGTACGTC. Amino acids: CASSQSSGRFYEQYV.

The gene calls are TRBV11-2 and TRBJ2-1; no reliable D call. V lost 5 bases, J lost 2 bases, and 13 bases lay in between. The germline V gene encodes CDR1 SGHAT and CDR2 FQNNGV. This CDR3 comprises 15 residues. The CDR3, as DNA: TGTGCCAGCAGCCTCCGATTAGGACCCTACAATGAGCAGTTCTTC. It yields the protein CASSLRLGPYNEQFF.

V and J are TRBV9 and TRBJ2-7; D gene ambiguous. Germline V CDR1 and CDR2: SGDLS, YYNGEE. V lost 4 bases to trimming and J lost 3 bases, with 11 bases between them. CDR3 length: 13 residues. Written as DNA, the CDR3 is TGTGCCAGCAGCCTCGAGTTGGGCTACGAGCAGTACTTC. Translating it yields CASSLELGYEQYF.

In nucleotides, the CDR3 is TGTGCCTGGTCCCGAAGAGGCTCCTACGAGCAGTACGTC. This encodes CAWSRRGSYEQYV. The chain recombines TRBV30 with TRBJ2-7; D ambiguous. V shed 5 bases and J shed 0 bases, with 11 bases lying between them. Germline V lookup: CDR1 GTSNPN, CDR2 SVGIG (reference sequence). The CDR3 contains 13 residues.

The genes are TRBV5-8 and TRBJ2-7; TRBD2 aligns across 8 bases. Losses at the gene ends were 2 bases for V and 3 bases for J; bases not matched to a gene: 4. This CDR3 has 14 amino acids. Germline values: CDR1 SGHTS, CDR2 YDEGEE. The CDR3 region is CASSLIAGRYEQYF. The CDR3 region has the DNA TGTGCCAGCAGCTTAATAGCGGGACGCTACGAGCAGTACTTC.

V is TRBV25-1 and J is TRBJ1-6; 11 bases map to TRBD1. Germline lookup yields CDR1 MGHDK and CDR2 SYGVNS. Unmatched junction bases numbered 3, after V lost 3 bases and J lost 8 bases. The CDR3 loop spans 15 amino acids. The CDR3: CASSDGTGGYSPLHF. For the CDR3, the DNA is TGTGCCAGCAGTGACGGGACAGGGGGTTATTCACCCCTCCACTTT.

The chain links TRBV7-6 to TRBJ1-2; D unclear. CDR3 length: 16 amino acids. Per germline, CDR1 SGHVS and CDR2 FNYEAQ. V lost 1 base and J lost 4, with 16 bases in between. The CDR3 nucleotides read TGTGCCAGCAGCTTAGGAGGCACACGATCATTCTATGGCTACACCTTC. Protein: CASSLGGTRSFYGYTF.

The sample holds one count of this clone. The chain couples TRBV29-1 to TRBJ2-1; no clear D. The CDR3 length is 13 residues. V lost 3 bases, J lost 8 bases, and 14 bases lay in between. The germline V gene encodes CDR1 SQVTM and CDR2 ANQGSEA. The CDR3 protein is CSVEGPAVDEQFF. CDR3 DNA sequence: TGCAGCGTTGAGGGCCCCGCTGTGGATGAGCAGTTCTTC.

V and J are TRBV6-1 and TRBJ1-1; D call uncertain. In germline, CDR1 is MNHNS, CDR2 SASEGT. Deletions cut 2 bases from V and 1 base from J, with 8 bases between. This CDR3 region has 14 residues. CDR3 bases: TGTGCCAGCAGTGAATGGAGGGCGAACACTGAAGCTTTCTTT. Its protein is CASSEWRANTEAFF.

The chain recombines TRBV19 with TRBJ1-3; TRBD1 might be the D (5 bases). V lost 8 bases to trimming and J lost 0 bases, with 14 bases between them. Per germline, CDR1 LNHDA and CDR2 SQIVND (reference sequence). The CDR3 has 15 amino acids. The CDR3 coding sequence is TGTGCCAGTGACGCGGGCAGGGCCTCTGGAAACACCATATATTTT. Translation gives CASDAGRASGNTIYF.

The rearrangement links TRBV19 to TRBJ2-7; perhaps TRBD2 as D (5 bases). Trimming stripped 6 bases from V and 4 bases from J, with 16 bases between. Germline CDR1 is LNHDA and CDR2 is SQIVND (reference sequence). The CDR3 totals 14 residues. CDR3 amino acids: CASSDDPSGYEQYF. Written as DNA, the CDR3 is TGTGCCAGTAGCGACGACCCTTCGGGGTACGAGCAGTACTTC.